The clone carrying this T cell receptor beta chain is classed as large. The sample originates from a study of immune characterization of retroperitoneal liposarcoma. TCRdb reanalysed the PCR reads using MiXCR and keeps one entry per CDR3 protein. The repertoire consists of more than 9,000 distinct CDR3 sequences, with more than 25% occurring once and the leading ten covering roughly a fifth. CDR3 length equals 15 residues. Between the trimmed V and J ends, which lost 5 bases and 13 bases, there was a span of 24 bases. The germline V gene encodes CDR1 MNHNS and CDR2 SASEGT. The receptor was isolated from a male donor with retroperitoneal liposarcoma. The material sequenced was blood. This chain links TRBV6-1 with TRBJ2-1; perhaps TRBD2 as D (6 bases). The CDR3 is CASSYSPGTGETQFF. In nucleotides, the CDR3 is TGTGCCAGCAGTTATAGCCCCGGGACGGGAGAGACCCAGTTCTTC.